Below, 25 T cell receptor beta chains from the same sample are listed, as sequenced in a study of CD8+ T cells in alopecia areata. Sequencing relied on a cDNA template that was reverse transcribed from extracted RNA. Data came from immunoSEQ multiplex PCR; TCRdb stores just in-frame clones and leaves some out. The repertoire consists of about 150,000 clones, with roughly 50% occurring once and the leading ten covering about 6.4%. Sequencing input: CD4+ T cells sorted from blood. These receptors originate from a human donor with alopecia areata.

The gene calls are TRBV29-1 and TRBJ2-7; possibly TRBD1 for D (5 bases). The CDR3 is 13 residues long. V was shortened by 4 bases and J by 2 bases, with 12 bases between the two germline ends. Germline V lookup: CDR1 SQVTM, CDR2 ANQGSEA. The CDR3 bases are TGCAGCGTTGCCCCGGCCAGGGCCTACGAGCAGTACTTC. This translates into CSVAPARAYEQYF.

This clone occurred a few times. The V and J genes are TRBV10-3 and TRBJ1-2; D is perhaps TRBD1 (5 bases). In germline, CDR1 is ENHRY, CDR2 SYGVKD. The ends were cut back, 3 bases at V and 0 bases at J, with 8 bases in the middle. CDR3 size: 14 residues. The CDR3 bases are TGTGCCATCAGTGACCGGGGCGCTAACTATGGCTACACCTTC. Translation: CAISDRGANYGYTF.

The chain has TRBV7-2 and TRBJ2-1; 13 nucleotides line up with TRBD2. The V gene end was trimmed by 5 bases and the J gene end by 4 bases; junction bases not matched to a gene: 14. Germline lookup yields CDR1 SGHTA and CDR2 FQGNSA. This CDR3 comprises 19 residues. The CDR3 region has the DNA TGTGCCAGCAGCCGCCTACTAGCGGGAGGGCCGGCTGGTTACAATGAGCAGTTCTTC. It encodes CASSRLLAGGPAGYNEQFF.

The CDR3 loop reads CASSYALGEYTQYF. The CDR3 region has the DNA TGTGCCAGCAGTTACGCCCTGGGGGAATATACGCAGTATTTT. The rearrangement links TRBV27 to TRBJ2-3, with D possibly being TRBD1 or TRBD2 (5 bases each). V lost 4 bases to trimming and J lost 7 bases, with 15 bases between them. Germline CDR1 reads MNHEY; CDR2 reads SMNVEV (reference sequence). CDR3 length: 14 amino acids.

This sequence joins TRBV4-1 and TRBJ1-2, with D uncertain. This CDR3 contains 13 residues. In germline, CDR1 is MGHRA, CDR2 YSYEKL. Trimming stripped 1 base from V and 7 bases from J, with 10 bases between. CDR3 coding DNA: TGCGCCAGCAGCCAAGCGCAGCAGTCTGGCTACACCTTC. Protein: CASSQAQQSGYTF.

The gene calls are TRBV28 and TRBJ2-7; 7 bases match TRBD1. This CDR3 has 15 amino acids. Germline trimming cut 4 bases from V and 3 bases from J; bases unmatched to any gene: 9. The germline CDR1 and CDR2 sequences are MDHEN and SYDVKM. As DNA, the CDR3 is TGTGCCAGCAGTTCCCGACAGGGTGGTAGCTACGAGCAGTACTTC. As protein: CASSSRQGGSYEQYF.

The rearrangement links TRBV5-1 to TRBJ2-1; 8 bases fit TRBD2. CDR1 and CDR2 from the germline V gene are SGHRS and YFSETQ. The CDR3 loop spans 15 amino acids. Trimming at V came to 0 bases and at J to 6 bases, leaving 5 bases not matched to a gene. CDR3 protein: CASSLEGLVSNEQFF. CDR3 bases: TGCGCCAGCAGCTTGGAGGGACTAGTCAGCAATGAGCAGTTCTTC. Full variable domain (rest looked up from reference TRBV5-1 and TRBJ2-1): KAGVTQTPRYLIKTRGQQVTLSCSPISGHRSVSWYQQTPGQGLQFLFEYFSETQRNKGNFPGRFSGRQFSNSRSEMNVSTLELGDSALYLCASSLEGLVSNEQFFGPGTRLTVL.

The CDR3 spells CASSLRVAEAFF. In DNA form, the CDR3 reads TGTGCCAGCAGCTTAAGAGTAGCTGAAGCTTTCTTT. J is TRBJ1-1 and V is TRBV7-8; D ambiguous. With 2 bases removed from V and 6 bases from J, the gap between germline ends came to 7 bases. From germline, CDR1 is SGHVS and CDR2 FQNEAQ. This CDR3 is built from 12 residues.

The V call is TRBV29-1, the J call TRBJ1-2; maybe TRBD1 (6 bases). Trimming stripped 6 bases from V and 1 base from J, with 18 bases between. CDR3 size: 15 residues. In germline, CDR1 is SQVTM, CDR2 ANQGSEA. The CDR3 DNA reads as TGCAGCGTCCTGGGGGGGCTTACGGATAACTATGGCTACACCTTC. Protein: CSVLGGLTDNYGYTF.

The V call is TRBV5-1, the J call TRBJ2-1, with TRBD2 identical over 7 bases. Trimming cost V 4 bases and J 7 bases; bases outside gene matches: 14. The CDR3 spans 16 residues. Germline values: CDR1 SGHRS, CDR2 YFSETQ. The CDR3: CASSPRQLAGKNEQFF. CDR3 sequence (DNA): TGCGCCAGCAGCCCCCGTCAATTAGCGGGTAAGAATGAGCAGTTCTTC.

The chain recombines TRBV5-1 with TRBJ2-7; D ambiguous. The V end was cut by 0 bases, the J end by 6 bases, with 10 bases between. Per the germline V gene, CDR1 is SGHRS and CDR2 is YFSETQ. The CDR3 extends over 13 amino acids. CDR3 nucleotides: TGCGCCAGCAGCTTGGATGAGTTCTTCGAGCAGTACTTC. Its protein product is CASSLDEFFEQYF. Complete variable domain (other parts from reference TRBV5-1 and TRBJ2-7): KAGVTQTPRYLIKTRGQQVTLSCSPISGHRSVSWYQQTPGQGLQFLFEYFSETQRNKGNFPGRFSGRQFSNSRSEMNVSTLELGDSALYLCASSLDEFFEQYFGPGTRLTVT.

The V call is TRBV30, the J call TRBJ2-1; 7 bases match TRBD1. The ends lost 4 bases at V and 7 bases at J; junction bases unmatched: 7. The CDR3 sequence is 13 residues long. Germline CDR1 is GTSNPN and CDR2 is SVGIG (reference sequence). CDR3 DNA sequence: TGTGCCTGGAATTCCGGGACAGCAAATGAGCAGTTCTTC. This translates into CAWNSGTANEQFF.

This CDR3 is CASSLLGQVGGYTF. The CDR3 DNA is TGTGCCAGCAGCCTACTCGGACAGGTTGGTGGCTACACCTTC. The chain carries TRBV14 and TRBJ1-2; the match to TRBD1 covers 7 bases. From germline, CDR1 is SGHDN and CDR2 FVKESK. Trimming removed 4 bases from V and 7 bases from J; junction bases left unmatched: 9. CDR3 length: 14 amino acids.

This clone was seen only a few times. The chain combines TRBV29-1 with TRBJ1-1, with no clear D. Germline V CDR1 and CDR2: SQVTM, ANQGSEA. Trimming took 5 bases from V and 5 from J, leaving 9 bases between them. The CDR3 length is 11 residues. CDR3 bases: TGCAGCGTTTTCTTGAGGACTGAAGCTTTCTTT. This encodes CSVFLRTEAFF.

V is TRBV28 and J is TRBJ2-5; D might be TRBD1 or TRBD2, each matching 6 bases. The CDR3 has 15 amino acids. The ends were cut back, 6 bases at V and 4 bases at J, with 18 bases in the middle. Germline loops: CDR1 MDHEN, CDR2 SYDVKM. This chain's CDR3 is CASRNSPGEVETQYF. CDR3 bases: TGTGCCAGCAGGAATTCCCCAGGGGAGGTAGAGACCCAGTACTTC.

This clone was picked up a small number of times. Other nucleotide sequences in the sample specify the same CDR3. V is TRBV5-1 and J is TRBJ2-3; D is undetermined. V was trimmed by 0 bases and J by 1 base, leaving 3 bases between them. CDR3 size: 13 residues. Germline CDR1 and CDR2: SGHRS and YFSETQ. The CDR3 loop reads CASSLARTDTQYF. As DNA, the CDR3 is TGCGCCAGCAGCTTGGCTCGCACAGATACGCAGTATTTT. Full variable domain (remainder filled in from reference TRBV5-1 and TRBJ2-3): KAGVTQTPRYLIKTRGQQVTLSCSPISGHRSVSWYQQTPGQGLQFLFEYFSETQRNKGNFPGRFSGRQFSNSRSEMNVSTLELGDSALYLCASSLARTDTQYFGPGTRLTVL.

The chain uses TRBV29-1 and TRBJ2-1; D is uncertain. Trimming took 4 bases from V and 0 from J, leaving 10 bases between them. Germline V gene sequence: CDR1 SQVTM, CDR2 ANQGSEA. The CDR3 is 14 amino acids. DNA of the CDR3: TGCAGCGTTGTAAACCCGCGCTCCTACAATGAGCAGTTCTTC. It codes for CSVVNPRSYNEQFF.

To note about this clone: At one of its ends the junction is not consistent with the germline gene, which may arise from a read error. The chain recombines TRBV10-3 with TRBJ2-1, with TRBD1 as a possible D gene (6 bases). CDR3 length: 12 residues. CDR1 ENHRY and CDR2 SYGVKD come from the germline V gene. The CDR3 sequence: CAIKDRNNEQLF. The CDR3 DNA is TGTGCCATCAAGGACAGAAACAATGAGCAGCTCTTC.

The genes are TRBV5-1 and TRBJ1-2, with TRBD1 matching over 7 bases. V gave up 4 bases and J gave up 8 bases; unmatched junction bases: 14. CDR1 and CDR2 (germline): SGHRS, YFSETQ. The CDR3 sequence is 15 residues long. CDR3 residues: CASSRGQPNYGGYTF. DNA of the CDR3: TGCGCCAGCAGCAGGGGACAGCCGAACTATGGAGGCTACACCTTC.

V gene TRBV28 combines with J gene TRBJ2-7; 11 nucleotides line up with TRBD2. The CDR3 extends over 11 amino acids. CDR1 MDHEN and CDR2 SYDVKM come from the germline V gene. The CDR3 spells CATSGSYEQYF. CDR3 DNA: TGTGCAACTAGCGGGAGTTACGAGCAGTACTTC.

This rearrangement joins TRBV6-5 to TRBJ1-1; 8 bases line up with TRBD1. CDR1 is MNHEY and CDR2 is SVGAGI in the germline V gene. The CDR3 has 14 residues. After removal of 2 bases from V and 1 base from J, the junction contained 0 bases not matched to a gene. The CDR3 DNA is TGTGCCAGCAGTTACGGGACAGGGAACACTGAAGCTTTCTTT. Its translation is CASSYGTGNTEAFF.

This clone was counted between two and nine times. This chain links TRBV7-3 with TRBJ2-1, with D maybe TRBD2 (6 bases). V shed 5 bases and J shed 2 bases, with 13 bases lying between them. The CDR3 runs 15 residues. In germline, CDR1 is SGHTA, CDR2 FQGTGA. The CDR3 region has the DNA TGTGCCAGCAGCCGGGGAGGCGGACCCTACAATGAGCAGTTCTTC. This codes for CASSRGGGPYNEQFF.

Written as DNA, the CDR3 is TGTGCCAGCAGTTGGACCCACACTGAAGCTTTCTTT. Translated, it gives CASSWTHTEAFF. The chain combines TRBV6-6 with TRBJ1-1; D gene ambiguous. The germline gives CDR1 MNHNY, CDR2 SVGAGI (reference sequence). Trimming stripped 4 bases from V and 3 bases from J, with 6 bases between. The CDR3 is 12 residues long.

The chain is built from TRBV6-6 and TRBJ2-1; possibly TRBD2 for D (6 bases). Germline values: CDR1 MNHNY, CDR2 SVGAGI (reference sequence). The CDR3 has 14 amino acids. V lost 8 bases and J lost 0, with 11 bases in between. The DNA for the CDR3 is TGTGCCAGCGGAGGGGCGTCCTCCTACAATGAGCAGTTCTTC. As protein: CASGGASSYNEQFF.

The chain links TRBV2 to TRBJ1-1; weak D call: TRBD1 (6 bases). This CDR3 is 14 amino acids long. Germline lookup yields CDR1 SNHLY and CDR2 FYNNEI. Between the trimmed V and J ends, which lost 5 bases and 3 bases, there was a span of 13 bases. CDR3 protein: CASSPTGAHTEAFF. The CDR3 DNA reads TGTGCCAGCAGTCCAACGGGGGCACACACTGAAGCTTTCTTT.